This T cell receptor (beta chain) was recovered during a study of T cells in Graves' hyperthyroidism and ophthalmopathy. Findings of the study overall: Most thyroid clonotypes with frequency above 0.001 were detected in blood.

The germline V and J ends were trimmed by 7 bases and 8 bases, with 12 bases remaining between them. Germline lookup yields CDR1 ENHRY and CDR2 SYGVKD. This CDR3 is built from 13 residues. At least ten counts were recorded for this clonotype. Its antigen is not known. Aged 18 to 65, the patients had hyperthyroidism that was newly diagnosed and had lasted under 2 months. Reasons for excluding patients were uncontrolled infection, other autoimmune disease, pregnancy or lactation. Diagnosis relied on clinical symptoms, serum thyroxine and TRAb, thyroid ultrasound and orbital computed tomography. RNA transcripts gave rise to amplified TCR beta CDR3 regions. The HTBI primer set was used in a first-round RT-PCR of the TCR CDR3. MiXCR, run by TCRdb on the multiplex PCR reads, gives a single entry per CDR3 protein. The sample has 550,000 to 650,000 distinct CDR3 sequences; approximately 15% are singletons.

The sequenced sample consisted of blood. V and J are TRBV10-3 and TRBJ1-6, with D uncertain. This clonotype originated in a woman between 25 and 40 years old with Graves' hyperthyroidism that later progressed to Graves' ophthalmopathy. As DNA, the CDR3 is TGTGCCATCACAGGAGGGTGGGATTCACCCCTCCACTTT. This gives the protein CAITGGWDSPLHF.